Each of the 4 T cell receptor beta chains below was sequenced from the same sample in a study of cytomegalovirus exposure and HLA in healthy donors. The repertoire was sequenced with immunoSEQ multiplex PCR; TCRdb's copy has only in-frame clones and lacks some. The table shows about 360,000 clones, with roughly 90% occurring only once. Sequenced sample: PBMCs. These receptor sequences come from a woman in her late teens or twenties in good health and CMV-seronegative.

This CDR3 is CASSSPLNGGYTF. The CDR3 region has the DNA TGTGCCAGCAGTTCTCCTCTGAACGGGGGCTACACCTTC. The chain links TRBV28 to TRBJ1-2; D is unresolved. V was shortened by 4 bases and J by 8 bases, with 14 bases between the two germline ends. CDR1 and CDR2 (germline): MDHEN, SYDVKM. There are 13 residues in the CDR3.

J is TRBJ2-7 and V is TRBV27; 9 bases line up with TRBD1. Unmatched junction bases numbered 11, after V lost 5 bases and J lost 3 bases. The CDR3 length is 16 residues. CDR1 is MNHEY and CDR2 is SMNVEV in the germline V gene (reference sequence). As DNA, the CDR3 is TGTGCCAGCAGTCCCGGGGACAGGGAGGTAATCTACGAGCAGTACTTC. Protein: CASSPGDREVIYEQYF.

The V and J genes are TRBV9 and TRBJ1-2; perhaps TRBD1 as D (6 bases). The V gene lost 8 bases and the J gene lost 5 bases, with 19 bases spanning the gap. This CDR3 is 14 amino acids long. CDR1 SGDLS and CDR2 YYNGEE come from the germline V gene. As DNA, the CDR3 is TGTGCCAGTGGACGTGGGGGCGTAGAGTATGGCTACACCTTC. Amino acids: CASGRGGVEYGYTF.

The table lists this clone with a count of one. V and J are TRBV7-3 and TRBJ2-1; D unclear. Looked up from germline, CDR1 is SGHTA and CDR2 is FQGTGA. The V gene lost 0 bases and the J gene lost 5 bases, with 26 bases spanning the gap. The CDR3 is made up of 20 amino acids. For the CDR3, the DNA is TGTGCCAGCAGCTTAACTGCCCTAGACCGAATGATAGCAGCGAACAATGAGCAGTTCTTC. As protein: CASSLTALDRMIAANNEQFF.